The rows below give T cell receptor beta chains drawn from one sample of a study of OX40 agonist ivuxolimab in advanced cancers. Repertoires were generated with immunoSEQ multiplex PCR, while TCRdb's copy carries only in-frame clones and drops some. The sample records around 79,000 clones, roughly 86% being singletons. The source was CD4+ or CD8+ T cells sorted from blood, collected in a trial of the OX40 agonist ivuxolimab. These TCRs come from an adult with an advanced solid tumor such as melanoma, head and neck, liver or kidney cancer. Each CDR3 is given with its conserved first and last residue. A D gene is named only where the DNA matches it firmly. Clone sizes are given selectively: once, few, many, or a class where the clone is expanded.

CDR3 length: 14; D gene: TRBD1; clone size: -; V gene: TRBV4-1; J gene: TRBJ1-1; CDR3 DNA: TGCGCCAGCAGCACCCGACAGGGTTGGCCTGAAGCTTTCTTT; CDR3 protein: CASSTRQGWPEAFF
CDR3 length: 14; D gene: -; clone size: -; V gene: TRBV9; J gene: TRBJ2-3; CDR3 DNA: TGTGCCAGCAGCCCGTATGGGGTCACAGATACGCAGTATTTT; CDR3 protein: CASSPYGVTDTQYF
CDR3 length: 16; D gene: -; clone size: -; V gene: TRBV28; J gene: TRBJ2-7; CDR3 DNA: TGTGCCAGCAGTTTAGGGCGGAGGAACCACCCTACTGAGCAGTACTTC; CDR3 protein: CASSLGRRNHPTEQYF
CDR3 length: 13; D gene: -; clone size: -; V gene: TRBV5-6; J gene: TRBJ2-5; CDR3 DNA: TGTGCCAGCAGCTCGGGACGGGAGGAGACCCAGTACTTC; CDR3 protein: CASSSGREETQYF
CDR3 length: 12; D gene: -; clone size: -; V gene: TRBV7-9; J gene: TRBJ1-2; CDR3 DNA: TGTGCCAGCAGCCCCGACATCTATGGCTACACCTTC; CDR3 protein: CASSPDIYGYTF
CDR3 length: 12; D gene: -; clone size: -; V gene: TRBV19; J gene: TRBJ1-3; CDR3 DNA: TGTGCCAGTAGGACAGATGGAAACACCATATATTTT; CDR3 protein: CASRTDGNTIYF
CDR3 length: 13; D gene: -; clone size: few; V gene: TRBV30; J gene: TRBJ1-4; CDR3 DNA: TGTGCCTGGGGACAGAACGCTAATGAAAAACTGTTTTTT; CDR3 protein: CAWGQNANEKLFF
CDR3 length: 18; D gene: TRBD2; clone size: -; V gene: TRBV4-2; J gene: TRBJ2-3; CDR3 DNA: TGTGCCAGCAGCCGAGGACTAGCGGGAGGGTTTGAGAAGGGTACGCAGTATTTT; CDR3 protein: CASSRGLAGGFEKGTQYF
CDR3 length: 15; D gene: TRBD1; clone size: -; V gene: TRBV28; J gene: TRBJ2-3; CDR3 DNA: TGTGCCAGCAGTCCAGGGGGACAACCGGCAGATACGCAGTATTTT; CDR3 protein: CASSPGGQPADTQYF
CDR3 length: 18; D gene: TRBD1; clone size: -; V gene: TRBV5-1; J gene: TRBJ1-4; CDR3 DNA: TGCGCCAGCAGCTTGGCGGGACAGCTCGTTGCAACTAATGAAAAACTGTTTTTT; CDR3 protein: CASSLAGQLVATNEKLFF
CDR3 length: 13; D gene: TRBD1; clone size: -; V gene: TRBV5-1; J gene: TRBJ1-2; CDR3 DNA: TGCGCCAGCTCGCCGAGACAGGGCTATGGCTACACCTTC; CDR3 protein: CASSPRQGYGYTF
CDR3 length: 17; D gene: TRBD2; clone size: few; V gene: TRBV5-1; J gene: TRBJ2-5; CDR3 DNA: TGCGCCAGCAGCTTGCCCGCGGGTAGCGGGGCTTTGGAGACCCAGTACTTC; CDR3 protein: CASSLPAGSGALETQYF
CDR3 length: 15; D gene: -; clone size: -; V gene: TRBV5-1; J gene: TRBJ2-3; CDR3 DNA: TGCGCCAGCAGCCCGGGCGACCCGGGCACAGATACGCAGTATTTT; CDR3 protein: CASSPGDPGTDTQYF
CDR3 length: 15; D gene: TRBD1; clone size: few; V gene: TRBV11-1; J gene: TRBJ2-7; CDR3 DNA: TGTGCCAGCAGCTTGTCCGAGGGACAGAGCTACGAGCAGTACTTC; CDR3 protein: CASSLSEGQSYEQYF
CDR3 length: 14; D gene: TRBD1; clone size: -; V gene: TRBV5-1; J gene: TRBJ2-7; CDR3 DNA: TGCGCCAGCAACACCGGGACAGGGGCCTACGAGCAGTACTTC; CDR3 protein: CASNTGTGAYEQYF
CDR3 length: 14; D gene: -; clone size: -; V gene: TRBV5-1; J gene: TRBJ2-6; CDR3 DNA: TGCGCCAGCAGCTCCCAATCTGGGGCCAACGTCCTGACTTTC; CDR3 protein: CASSSQSGANVLTF
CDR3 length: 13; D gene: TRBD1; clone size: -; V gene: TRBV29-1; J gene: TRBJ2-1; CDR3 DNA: TGCAGCGGGAGGGACAGGGTAACGAATGAGCAGTTCTTC; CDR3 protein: CSGRDRVTNEQFF
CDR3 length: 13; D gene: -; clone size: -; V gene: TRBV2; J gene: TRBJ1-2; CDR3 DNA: TGTGCCAGCAGTACCCAGGGAAACTATGGCTACACCTTC; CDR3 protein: CASSTQGNYGYTF
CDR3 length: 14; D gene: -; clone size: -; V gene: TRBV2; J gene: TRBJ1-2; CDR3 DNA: TGTGCCAGCAGTTCCCGGACAGACACCTATGGCTACACCTTC; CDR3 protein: CASSSRTDTYGYTF
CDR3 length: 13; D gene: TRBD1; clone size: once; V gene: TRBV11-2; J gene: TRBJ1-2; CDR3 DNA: TGTGCCAGCAGCCCCGGACAGGCCTATGGCTACACCTTC; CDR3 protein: CASSPGQAYGYTF
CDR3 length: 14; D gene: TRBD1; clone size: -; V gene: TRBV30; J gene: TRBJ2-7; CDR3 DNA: TGTGCCTGGACTCGAGGGACAGCCACCTACGAGCAGTACTTC; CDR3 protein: CAWTRGTATYEQYF
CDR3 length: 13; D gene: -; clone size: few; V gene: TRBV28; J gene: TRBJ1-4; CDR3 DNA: TGTGCCAGCAGTACTCCCTTTGGGGAAAAACTGTTTTTT; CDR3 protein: CASSTPFGEKLFF
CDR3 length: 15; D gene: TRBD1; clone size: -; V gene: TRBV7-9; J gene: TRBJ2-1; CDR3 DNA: TGTGCCAGCAGCTTAGGGGACAGTTCCTACAATGAGCAGTTCTTC; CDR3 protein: CASSLGDSSYNEQFF
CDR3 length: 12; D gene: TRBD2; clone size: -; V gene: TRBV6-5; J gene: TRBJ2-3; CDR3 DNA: TGTGCCACACGGGGGGGGACAGATACGCAGTATTTT; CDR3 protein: CATRGGTDTQYF
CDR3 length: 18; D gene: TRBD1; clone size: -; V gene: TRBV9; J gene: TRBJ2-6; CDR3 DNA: TGTGCCAGCAGCCCGGAGGCCCCCACAGGGGCTGGGGCCAACGTCCTGACTTTC; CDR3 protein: CASSPEAPTGAGANVLTF
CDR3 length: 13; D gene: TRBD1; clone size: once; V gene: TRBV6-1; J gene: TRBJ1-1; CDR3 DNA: TGTGCCAGCAGACCGGGGGACAGGGATGGCGCTTTCTTT; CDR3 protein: CASRPGDRDGAFF
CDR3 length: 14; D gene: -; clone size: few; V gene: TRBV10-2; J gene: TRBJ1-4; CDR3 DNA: TGCGCCAGCAGTCGGAGGACAACTAATGAAAAACTGTTTTTT; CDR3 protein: CASSRRTTNEKLFF
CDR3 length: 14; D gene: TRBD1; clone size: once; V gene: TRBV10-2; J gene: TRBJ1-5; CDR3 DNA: TGCGCCAGCAGCGAGACAGGGACCCATCAGCCCCAGCATTTT; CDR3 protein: CASSETGTHQPQHF
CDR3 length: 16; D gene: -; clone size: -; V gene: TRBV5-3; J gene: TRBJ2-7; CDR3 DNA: TGTGCCAGAAGCTTGGAATTGGGGGAATTTTCCTACGAGCAGTACTTC; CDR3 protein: CARSLELGEFSYEQYF
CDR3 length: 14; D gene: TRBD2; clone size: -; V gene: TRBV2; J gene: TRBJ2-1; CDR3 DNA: TGTGCCAGCAGTGAAGGAAGTCGGGCTAGCGGGAGTTTCTTC; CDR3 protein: CASSEGSRASGSFF
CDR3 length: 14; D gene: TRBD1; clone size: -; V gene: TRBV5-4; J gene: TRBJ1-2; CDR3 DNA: TGTGCCAGCACCTCGCGGAGGGGGCCCGATGGCTACACCTTC; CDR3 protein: CASTSRRGPDGYTF
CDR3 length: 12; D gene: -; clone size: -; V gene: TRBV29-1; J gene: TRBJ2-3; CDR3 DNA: TGCAGCGCCCTCCTAGAAACAGATACGCAGTATTTT; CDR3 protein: CSALLETDTQYF
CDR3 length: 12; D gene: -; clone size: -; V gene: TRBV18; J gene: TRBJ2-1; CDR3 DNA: TGTGCCAGCTCCTCAGACGCTGGTGAGCAGTTCTTC; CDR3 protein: CASSSDAGEQFF
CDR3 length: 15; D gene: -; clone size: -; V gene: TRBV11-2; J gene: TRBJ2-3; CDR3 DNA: TGTGCCAGCAGCTTGGTAGGCGGGCCAACGGATACGCAGTATTTT; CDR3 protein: CASSLVGGPTDTQYF
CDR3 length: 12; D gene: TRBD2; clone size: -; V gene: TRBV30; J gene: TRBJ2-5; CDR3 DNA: TGTGCCTGGAGGGGACTAGTCGGGACCCAGTACTTC; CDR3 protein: CAWRGLVGTQYF
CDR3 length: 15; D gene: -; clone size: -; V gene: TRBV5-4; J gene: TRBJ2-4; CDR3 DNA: TGTGCCAGCAGCTTGAGGGGCGGCGCGGGAAACATTCAGTACTTC; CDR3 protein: CASSLRGGAGNIQYF
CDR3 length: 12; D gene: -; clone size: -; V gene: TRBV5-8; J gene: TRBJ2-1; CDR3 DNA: TGTGCCAGCAGCGGGCCGGGTAATGAGCAGTTCTTC; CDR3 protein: CASSGPGNEQFF
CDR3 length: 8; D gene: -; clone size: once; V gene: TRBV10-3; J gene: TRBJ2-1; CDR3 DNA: TGTGCTCGGGCCGTCCCGTTCTTC; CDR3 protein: CARAVPFF
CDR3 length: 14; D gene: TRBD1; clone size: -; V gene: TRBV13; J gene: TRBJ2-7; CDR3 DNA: TGTGCCAGCAGCCTCCGGACAGGGGCCAACGAGCAGTACTTC; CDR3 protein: CASSLRTGANEQYF
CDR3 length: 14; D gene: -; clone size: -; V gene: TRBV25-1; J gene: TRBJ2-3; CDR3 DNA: TGTGCCAGCAGCGGCATCGGGCAGACAGATACGCAGTATTTT; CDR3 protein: CASSGIGQTDTQYF
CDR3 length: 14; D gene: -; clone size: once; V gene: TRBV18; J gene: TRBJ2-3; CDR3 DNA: TGTGCCAGCTCACCACCGGGGCAGAGCTATACGCAGTATTTT; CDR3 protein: CASSPPGQSYTQYF
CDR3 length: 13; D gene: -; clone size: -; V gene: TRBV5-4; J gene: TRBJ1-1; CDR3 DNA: TGTGCCAGCAGCTTGGCCAACTGGGCGGGAGCTTTCTTT; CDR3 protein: CASSLANWAGAFF
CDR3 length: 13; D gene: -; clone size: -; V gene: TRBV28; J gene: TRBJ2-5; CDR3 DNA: TGTGCCACCGGCTGGGGGGGGCCGGGGGAGCAGTACTTC; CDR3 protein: CATGWGGPGEQYF
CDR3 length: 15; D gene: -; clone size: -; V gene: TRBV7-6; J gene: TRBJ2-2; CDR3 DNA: TGTGCCAGCAGCTTAATTCCAGTATCGACCGGGGAGCTGTTTTTT; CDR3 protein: CASSLIPVSTGELFF
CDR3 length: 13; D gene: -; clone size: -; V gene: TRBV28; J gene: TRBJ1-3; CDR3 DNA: TGTGCGACCCGCACACCCTCTGGAAACACCATATATTTT; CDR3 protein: CATRTPSGNTIYF